One sample yielded the 23 T cell receptor beta chains listed below, sequenced in a study of radiotherapy plus CTLA-4 blockade in lung cancer. Assay: immunoSEQ multiplex PCR; the TCRdb copy retains only in-frame clones and omits some. The sample yields roughly 50,000 clones, roughly 90% seen once. Material: peripheral blood, obtained from a patient treated with radiotherapy plus ipilimumab. The origin of the receptors is a human donor with non-small cell lung cancer whose response to radiotherapy plus ipilimumab could not be evaluated.

This chain connects TRBV5-5 to TRBJ2-7, with TRBD1 matching 7 bases. Germline trimming cut 1 base from V and 2 bases from J; bases unmatched to any gene: 15. In germline, CDR1 is SGHKS, CDR2 YYEKEE (reference sequence). This CDR3 contains 18 residues. The CDR3 coding sequence is TGTGCCAGCAGCTTGACAATAAACCCGGGACAGACTACCTACGAGCAGTACTTC. It is translated as CASSLTINPGQTTYEQYF.

The V call is TRBV10-3, the J call TRBJ2-2, with D unclear. The CDR3 loop spans 13 amino acids. Germline V CDR1 and CDR2: ENHRY, SYGVKD. V dropped 3 bases and J dropped 7 bases, with 9 bases sitting between them. This chain's CDR3 is CAISEASDGELFF. CDR3 coding DNA: TGTGCCATCAGTGAAGCGAGTGACGGGGAGCTGTTTTTT.

As to this clone: Likely a read error: the CDR3 ends without its conserved phenylalanine or tryptophan. The limits of the CDR3 on the DNA are not certain, so only TCRdb's listed CDR3 is given. V is TRBV28 and J is TRBJ1-1; TRBD1 is the table's D call, not checked against the DNA. Germline CDR1 and CDR2: MDHEN and SYDVKM. The CDR3 spans 12 amino acids, including both terminal residues. CDR3 sequence reads: CTSSSRTGGPLK.

This clone was observed once. This chain connects TRBV19 to TRBJ2-5, with TRBD1 matching 11 bases. The germline V gene has CDR1 LNHDA and CDR2 SQIVND (reference sequence). The CDR3 runs to 17 residues. V was pared by 5 bases and J by 5 bases, with 13 bases of the junction left unmatched. The CDR3 is CASSPKDRGLVVETQYF. As DNA, the CDR3 is TGTGCCAGTAGTCCAAAGGACAGGGGGCTAGTTGTTGAGACCCAGTACTTC.

The J gene is TRBJ2-3, the V gene TRBV5-6; 7 bases map to TRBD1. V gave up 1 base and J gave up 1 base; unmatched junction bases: 3. Germline V gives CDR1 SGHDT, CDR2 YYEEEE. The CDR3 loop spans 15 amino acids. CDR3 loop: CASSLWQGGTDTQYF. DNA for the CDR3: TGTGCCAGCAGCTTGTGGCAGGGGGGCACAGATACGCAGTATTTT.

This clone occurred once. CDR3 in amino acids: CASSLEASGLYGYTF. The CDR3 DNA reads TGTGCCAGCAGCTTGGAAGCATCGGGTTTGTATGGCTACACCTTC. The chain joins TRBV5-4 to TRBJ1-2; no clear D gene. Germline V gene sequence: CDR1 SGHNT, CDR2 YYREEE (reference sequence). This CDR3 spans 15 amino acids. V lost 0 bases to trimming and J lost 5 bases, with 14 bases between them. Based on the CDR3 plus reference TRBV5-4 and TRBJ1-2, the full variable domain is ETGVTQSPTHLIKTRGQQVTLRCSSQSGHNTVSWYQQALGQGPQFIFQYYREEENGRGNFPPRFSGLQFPNYSSELNVNALELDDSALYLCASSLEASGLYGYTFGSGTRLTVV.

This sequence joins TRBV29-1 and TRBJ1-2, with D perhaps matching TRBD1 (5 bases). V was pared by 4 bases and J by 6 bases, with 12 bases between. This CDR3 comprises 12 residues. Germline loops: CDR1 SQVTM, CDR2 ANQGSEA. This CDR3 reads CSVGRGTDGYTF. The CDR3 DNA sequence: TGCAGCGTTGGAAGGGGAACCGATGGCTACACCTTC.

This chain connects TRBV9 to TRBJ1-3; 7 bases line up with TRBD1. CDR3 length: 20 amino acids. V shed 2 bases, J shed 4 bases, and the junction held 21 bases outside the gene matches. Looked up from germline, CDR1 is SGDLS and CDR2 is YYNGEE. The CDR3 is CASSVSLSGTAKSEGNTIYF. The CDR3 nucleotides are TGTGCCAGCAGCGTGTCCCTTTCTGGGACAGCTAAATCGGAGGGAAACACCATATATTTT.

V is TRBV7-2 and J is TRBJ1-1; 7 bases align to TRBD1. V was clipped by 6 bases and J by 0 bases; unmatched bases: 1. This CDR3 comprises 13 residues. The germline gives CDR1 SGHTA, CDR2 FQGNSA. As DNA, the CDR3 is TGTGCCAGCAGGGACAGGTTGAACACTGAAGCTTTCTTT. The encoded protein is CASRDRLNTEAFF.

The chain links TRBV7-9 to TRBJ2-2; TRBD1 agrees at 11 bases. The CDR3 is 16 residues long. The V and J ends lost 5 bases and 6 bases, in that order; junction bases with no gene match: 8. Germline CDR1 is SEHNR and CDR2 is FQNEAQ (reference sequence). The CDR3 DNA reads as TGTGCCAGCAGCCTCCGGGGGACAGGGGGGCCCGGGGAGCTGTTTTTT. Translating gives CASSLRGTGGPGELFF.

This clone appeared once. The chain employs TRBV28 and TRBJ1-5; D gene uncertain. Germline V lookup: CDR1 MDHEN, CDR2 SYDVKM. Trimming removed 5 bases at V and 10 bases at J, with 9 bases between. The CDR3 length is 11 residues. CDR3 amino acids: CASSARGPQHF. CDR3 in DNA: TGTGCCAGCAGTGCCCGAGGACCCCAGCATTTT.

V and J are TRBV5-1 and TRBJ2-5; 9 bases map to TRBD2. Germline lookup yields CDR1 SGHRS and CDR2 YFSETQ. V trimming: 3 bases; J trimming: 4 bases; junction bases outside the gene matches: 4. CDR3 length equals 14 residues. CDR3 nucleotide sequence: TGCGCCAGCAGCTCCGGGACTAGCAGAGAGACCCAGTACTTC. It is translated as CASSSGTSRETQYF. The whole variable domain, remainder taken from reference TRBV5-1 and TRBJ2-5, is KAGVTQTPRYLIKTRGQQVTLSCSPISGHRSVSWYQQTPGQGLQFLFEYFSETQRNKGNFPGRFSGRQFSNSRSEMNVSTLELGDSALYLCASSSGTSRETQYFGPGTRLLVL.

This rearrangement joins TRBV19 to TRBJ1-2; 7 nucleotides align to TRBD1. Germline-derived CDR1 and CDR2 are LNHDA and SQIVND (reference sequence). This CDR3 contains 14 residues. With V trimmed by 6 bases and J by 6 bases, 10 bases remained unmatched. The DNA for the CDR3 is TGTGCCAGTAGGGGACAGCCGGGTGCCAATGGCTACACCTTC. This translates into CASRGQPGANGYTF.

This sequence joins TRBV5-1 and TRBJ2-7; tentatively, D is TRBD1 (6 bases). Germline values: CDR1 SGHRS, CDR2 YFSETQ. The V gene lost 5 bases and the J gene lost 6 bases, with 12 bases spanning the gap. The CDR3 totals 12 residues. CDR3 sequence reads: CASRTGSGEQYF. The CDR3 DNA reads as TGCGCCAGCAGGACAGGCTCCGGCGAGCAGTACTTC. Looking up the rest from reference TRBV5-1 and TRBJ2-7 gives the full variable domain: KAGVTQTPRYLIKTRGQQVTLSCSPISGHRSVSWYQQTPGQGLQFLFEYFSETQRNKGNFPGRFSGRQFSNSRSEMNVSTLELGDSALYLCASRTGSGEQYFGPGTRLTVT.

The chain recombines TRBV5-1 with TRBJ2-7; 7 bases map to TRBD1. The trim removed 1 base at V and 7 bases at J, leaving 5 bases unmatched. There are 13 residues in the CDR3. Looked up from germline, CDR1 is SGHRS and CDR2 is YFSETQ. The CDR3 DNA reads as TGCGCCAGCAGCTTGCGGGACAGAGGAGAGCAGTACTTC. This gives the protein CASSLRDRGEQYF.

This chain uses TRBV7-2 with TRBJ2-7, with 10 nucleotides matching TRBD1. From germline, CDR1 is SGHTA and CDR2 FQGNSA. There are 15 residues in the CDR3. The V gene end was trimmed by 4 bases and the J gene end by 4 bases; junction bases not matched to a gene: 7. The CDR3 protein is CASSSWDRGRYEQYF. Here the CDR3 DNA reads TGTGCCAGCAGCTCCTGGGACAGGGGACGGTACGAGCAGTACTTC.

This chain joins TRBV2 and TRBJ1-1; D gene uncertain. This CDR3 is 15 amino acids long. In germline, CDR1 is SNHLY, CDR2 FYNNEI. V lost 3 bases and J 4 bases, leaving 15 bases between the germline ends. The CDR3 sequence is CASSDRVGRFTEAFF. The CDR3 DNA reads as TGTGCCAGCAGTGATCGGGTGGGGAGGTTCACTGAAGCTTTCTTT. The variable domain in full, with the rest retrieved from reference TRBV2 and TRBJ1-1, is EPEVTQTPSHQVTQMGQEVILRCVPISNHLYFYWYRQILGQKVEFLVSFYNNEISEKSEIFDDQFSVERPDGSNFTLKIRSTKLEDSAMYFCASSDRVGRFTEAFFGQGTRLTVV.

The J gene is TRBJ1-2, the V gene TRBV28; D is possibly TRBD1 (6 bases). Germline CDR1 and CDR2: MDHEN and SYDVKM. This CDR3 contains 13 residues. Trimming stripped 9 bases from V and 2 bases from J, with 13 bases between. The CDR3, as DNA: TGTGCCAGTTTCCGGGACACCAACTATGGCTACACCTTC. Translation: CASFRDTNYGYTF.

This chain connects TRBV27 to TRBJ2-1; 10 bases fit TRBD2. The CDR3 has 16 amino acids. J was trimmed by 2 bases and V by 5 bases; bases with no gene match: 6. In germline, CDR1 is MNHEY, CDR2 SMNVEV (reference sequence). The CDR3 coding sequence is TGTGCCAGCAGTATAACCGGGACTAGCGCCTACAATGAGCAGTTCTTC. Translating it yields CASSITGTSAYNEQFF.

This clone was detected once. The chain joins TRBV5-1 to TRBJ2-1; D may be TRBD1 (5 bases). The CDR3 loop spans 13 amino acids. Germline CDR1 SGHRS, CDR2 YFSETQ. The V end was cut by 1 base, the J end by 3 bases, with 5 bases between. The CDR3 DNA follows: TGCGCCAGCAGCTTGACAGGCTACAATGAGCAGTTCTTC. This encodes CASSLTGYNEQFF.

The gene calls are TRBV5-1 and TRBJ1-1, with D possibly TRBD1 on 5 matching bases. The CDR3 length is 16 residues. Per germline, CDR1 SGHRS and CDR2 YFSETQ. V lost 1 base, J lost 1 base, and 14 bases lay in between. DNA for the CDR3: TGCGCCAGCAGCTTGTCCTTGACAGTCTCGAACACTGAAGCTTTCTTT. Its protein product is CASSLSLTVSNTEAFF.

The chain uses TRBV7-9 and TRBJ2-3; the D is unclear. The CDR3 sequence is 15 residues long. The V end was cut by 4 bases, the J end by 1 base, with 12 bases between. The germline V gene has CDR1 SEHNR and CDR2 FQNEAQ (reference sequence). CDR3 sequence: CASSSRVLRTDTQYF. CDR3 bases: TGTGCCAGCAGCTCCCGGGTCCTCCGCACAGATACGCAGTATTTT.

The chain combines TRBV7-7 with TRBJ2-1; 7 bases agree with TRBD1. V shed 5 bases and J 10 bases; nucleotides not matched to a gene: 11. This CDR3 is built from 14 residues. The V gene's germline CDR1 is SSHAT and CDR2 FNYEAQ (reference sequence). The CDR3 nucleotides are TGTGCCAGCAGCCAGGGGTCTAGGGGGCACGAGCAGTTCTTC. Protein product: CASSQGSRGHEQFF.